Shown below are 10 T cell receptor beta chains from a single sample sequenced in a study of T cell repertoires in cytomegalovirus infection. Antigens for these TCRs are unknown. TCRdb re-called the reads with MiXCR, one entry per CDR3 protein. Of approximately 910,000 distinct CDR3 sequences in the sample, roughly 30% were seen once. The input for sequencing was cultured CD8+ T cells from PBMCs, taken from culture after CMV antigen stimulation. The receptors were sampled from a human donor in good health (CMV status not recorded). Some clones in this sample may be carry-over from other donors' samples.

This clonotype was seen a few times. The gene calls are TRBV7-6 and TRBJ2-1, with 8 bases matching TRBD1. The CDR3 spans 17 residues. Trimming at V came to 3 bases and at J to 0 bases, leaving 7 bases not matched to a gene. The germline V gene has CDR1 SGHVS and CDR2 FNYEAQ. This CDR3 is CASSLAQGAFSYNEQFF. In nucleotides, the CDR3 is TGTGCCAGCAGCTTGGCCCAGGGGGCTTTCTCCTACAATGAGCAGTTCTTC. The full variable domain, in which reference TRBV7-6 and TRBJ2-1 provide the parts outside the CDR3, is GAGVSQSPRYKVTKRGQDVALRCDPISGHVSLYWYRQALGQGPEFLTYFNYEAQQDKSGLPNDRFSAERPEGSISTLTIQRTEQRDSAMYRCASSLAQGAFSYNEQFFGPGTRLTVL.

The V gene is TRBV9, the J gene TRBJ2-3; 7 positions match TRBD1. The junction had 6 bases not matched to a gene; V was cut back by 0 bases and J by 2 bases. Germline CDR1 SGDLS, CDR2 YYNGEE. The CDR3 covers 16 residues. The CDR3 DNA reads as TGTGCCAGCAGCGTAGGTCGGGACAGATACACAGATACGCAGTATTTT. This translates into CASSVGRDRYTDTQYF.

This rearrangement joins TRBV20-1 to TRBJ2-5; D gene uncertain. V was shortened by 5 bases and J by 5 bases, with 15 bases between the two germline ends. Germline V gene data show CDR1 as DFQATT and CDR2 as SNEGSKA (reference sequence). The length of the CDR3 is 13 residues. CDR3 protein: CSAPSDRVETQYF. The CDR3 nucleotides read TGCAGTGCTCCCTCGGACCGGGTTGAGACCCAGTACTTC.

This chain uses TRBV5-1 with TRBJ2-1, with unresolved D. CDR1 and CDR2 from the germline V gene are SGHRS and YFSETQ. The ends were cut back, 2 bases at V and 8 bases at J, with 17 bases in the middle. CDR3 length equals 15 residues. The CDR3 loop is CASSFRSNVQDEQFF. CDR3 coding DNA: TGCGCCAGCAGCTTCAGGTCGAACGTTCAGGATGAGCAGTTCTTC.

Comments on this clonotype: One end of the junction does not line up with germline, which may come from a read error. CDR3 nucleotide sequence: TGTGCCAGCAGGAGAACGGGACGCTCTGGGACCAACGTCCTGACTTTC. This gives the protein CASRRTGRSGTNVLTF. The chain has TRBV6-6 and TRBJ2-6; D may match TRBD1 or TRBD2 (5 bases each). Germline V gives CDR1 MNHNY, CDR2 SVGAGI (reference sequence). CDR3 length: 16 residues.

This clonotype was recorded a few times. The rearrangement uses TRBV7-9 and TRBJ1-2, with D unresolved. Trimming removed 4 bases from V and 7 bases from J, with 13 bases in between. This CDR3 contains 13 residues. Looked up from germline, CDR1 is SEHNR and CDR2 is FQNEAQ (reference sequence). The CDR3 bases are TGTGCCAGCAGCTCCTCGCGTAGGATTGGCTACACCTTC. Its translation: CASSSSRRIGYTF.

CDR3 DNA: TGTGCCAGCAGCCCCAAGATCGGGGGAATAAAGTATTTT. The encoded protein is CASSPKIGGIKYF. The chain combines TRBV7-9 with TRBJ2-3; TRBD2 might be the D (6 bases). The CDR3 contains 13 residues. Germline loops: CDR1 SEHNR, CDR2 FQNEAQ (reference sequence). V lost 5 bases to trimming and J lost 13 bases, with 19 bases between them.

This chain connects TRBV7-9 to TRBJ2-1; D may be TRBD1 or TRBD2 (5 bases each). V shed 5 bases and J shed 7 bases, with 12 bases lying between them. This CDR3 comprises 13 residues. Germline CDR1 SEHNR, CDR2 FQNEAQ (reference sequence). The CDR3, as DNA: TGTGCCAGCAGCCCCCGGGACGCGAATGAGCAGTTCTTC. Its translation is CASSPRDANEQFF.

The gene calls are TRBV19 and TRBJ1-2, with D possibly being TRBD1 (5 bases). Per the germline V gene, CDR1 is LNHDA and CDR2 is SQIVND (reference sequence). The CDR3 runs to 14 residues. V lost 7 bases and J lost 4, with 16 bases in between. Written as DNA, the CDR3 is TGTGCCAGTATCATGGGAGAGGGGAGCTATGGCTACACCTTC. Its protein product is CASIMGEGSYGYTF.

Points on this clonotype: A much larger clone is a single base away; this may be a read error. This CDR3 fails to terminate in the conserved phenylalanine or tryptophan, so it likely reflects a read error. The chain links TRBV7-8 to TRBJ2-2; possibly TRBD2 for D (5 bases). Looked up from germline, CDR1 is SGHVS and CDR2 is FQNEAQ. The V gene lost 5 bases and the J gene lost 2 bases, with 9 bases spanning the gap. CDR3 length: 14 residues. The CDR3 sequence is CASSLTRNTGELFS. Here the CDR3 DNA reads TGTGCCAGCAGCCTCACTAGAAACACCGGGGAGCTGTTTTCT.